This TCR beta chain stems from a study of long-term antiretroviral therapy in people with HIV (dated 2022 in TCRdb). Broadly, across the study: The earliest samples were collected about a decade before the 2015 WHO recommendation for immediate ART, when ART was typically delayed until CD4 counts fell. Among the 30 or so participants with HIV, ten to twelve were female. A retrospective serial study tested whether changes in peripheral blood TRB repertoire composition and diversity were associated with ART initiation and durable HIV suppression. From some 28 adults with confirmed HIV infection, the cohort provided under 250 cryopreserved PBMC samples, gathered serially across a mean of around 6 years (range 1-12). No cross-contamination during QIAcube processing was shown when test extractions of a monoclonal T-cell line were performed alongside 30 to 40 polyclonal samples. The full study reports these points: Narrower CDR3 length ranges were observed in HIV repertoires than in controls, and an antigen-experienced repertoire with only a slight naive shift after ART was suggested by the network structure. No data were available on ART adherence, viral resistance or therapy changes, limiting inferences about post-ART repertoire changes. Because pre-ART samples had limited cell numbers, profiling was done on unsorted PBMC rather than on sorted CD4+ and CD8+ T cells. Because PBMC availability was limited, only the TCR beta chain was sequenced, with no alpha chain pairing. ART initiation was associated with a significant increase in TRB diversity, but diversity stayed significantly below transplant donor controls even after long-term ART. The samples span the years 2004 to 2017, and the ART regimens used at that time may not be as effective as current regimens. The repertoire was dominated across all time points by expanded TRB clones identified before ART initiation, although this dominance was seen to fluctuate and to decrease in many PLHIV after ART.

At the junction V is shortened by 1 base and J by 7 bases; bases outside the gene matches: 5. The CDR3 runs 16 amino acids, cysteine and phenylalanine included. CDR3 DNA is the only sequence kept; it has 48 bases, read in frame from the first base. CDR1 and CDR2 (KGHSH, LQKENI) derive from the germline V gene. Participants were included only if at least one PBMC sample before ART initiation and at least two post-ART samples were available. Every participant with HIV received treatment in the United States of America. Before DNA extraction, cryopreserved samples containing about 0.9-10 million PBMC were thawed and washed. At the time of the earliest PBMC sample, participants with HIV were aged between about 20 and 54 years. PBMC samples were contributed by each participant from 1-4 timepoints before ART initiation and 2-8 timepoints after ART initiation, with a median of 7 samples. Serial HIV viral load, CD4+ T-cell count, ART history and demographic data were obtained for every participant. Genomic DNA was extracted from unsorted PBMC with a Qiagen kit on a QIAcube, processed in batches of 12 samples.

Sequencing of the TRB variable region was done with the immunoSEQ hsTCRB v3.0 assay at survey level resolution. The targeted TRB sequencing depth was about 40,000-55,000 T-cell genomes per sample. An Illumina MiSeq with a v3 150-cycle kit was used to sequence the pooled TRB libraries. The authors' pipeline ran thus. Analysis of repertoires was carried out in R inside a reproducible Nextflow workflow spanning QC, data transformation and analysis. Custom analyses were implemented in LymphoSeq2, an R package for AIRR-Seq data exploration. A few samples that produced fewer than 5000 total TRB sequences were removed, so 150 to 200 HIV repertoires were analyzed. Among the 180 to 200 retained HIV repertoires, about 57 were collected before ART initiation and 120 to 140 were collected after ART initiation. Repertoires were downsampled to 5000 TRB nucleotide sequences, with summary statistics averaged over 100 downsampling iterations. TRB sequences were retained for analysis only if CDR3 regions of at least seven amino acids were present. Diversity was assessed using a clonality score derived from Shannon entropy and using the Gini coefficient. Repertoire networks linked the top 5000 CDR3 amino acid sequences whenever two sequences differed by an edit distance of one. Antigen specificity groups and MHC restriction were predicted for TRB CDR3 amino acid sequences with GLIPH2. To flag known CMV, EBV, HIV or tissue antigen associations, CDR3 amino acid sequences were matched against VDJdb and McPAS-TCR. Pre-ART, post-ART and control groups were compared with Wilcoxon signed-rank tests and Holm-Bonferroni correction. Here the immuneACCESS table is served through TCRdb, limited to in-frame sequences with V and J called. Missing clones are a known gap in these copies; in checked studies unresolved V genes cover under half, and the rest lacks a known reason. V and J calls and clone size come straight from that table; D and trimming were deduced from the DNA. Here the sample has just over 35,000 clones; roughly 94% occur a single time. In total, the top ten clones hold about 3.9% of the sample.

This clone was observed once. No cognate antigen has been identified for it. Within one base of it there is no much larger clone, and no base qualities were kept. This sequence originates from a woman aged 45 to 65 with HIV. The chain links TRBV18 with TRBJ1-6; TRBD1 aligns with 9 central bases. Sample: unsorted PBMCs, taken 4.1 years after starting antiretroviral therapy. The CDR3 reads as follows: CASSPLGQGRNSPLHF. The DNA sequence is TGTGCCAGCTCACCACTAGGACAGGGGCGGAATTCACCCCTCCACTTT.